The 22 T cell receptor beta chains listed next were all sequenced from one sample in a study of T cell responses to AZD1222 COVID-19 vaccine. Repertoires were generated with immunoSEQ multiplex PCR, while TCRdb's copy carries only in-frame clones and drops some. The sample lists under 150,000 clones, 93% occurring once. Sequenced here: peripheral blood, sampled on day 0 of AZD1222 vaccination. The receptors were sampled from an adult in good health.

V and J are TRBV7-2 and TRBJ1-1; the D gene is possibly TRBD1 (5 bases). From germline, CDR1 is SGHTA and CDR2 FQGNSA. Trimming left V 2 bases short and J 2 bases short, with 9 bases between. The CDR3 has 14 residues. The CDR3 DNA is TGTGCCAGCAGCTTAACAGGCCTCAACACTGAAGCTTTCTTT. Translated, it gives CASSLTGLNTEAFF. The whole variable domain, remainder taken from reference TRBV7-2 and TRBJ1-1, is GAGVSQSPSNKVTEKGKDVELRCDPISGHTALYWYRQSLGQGLEFLIYFQGNSAPDKSGLPSDRFSAERTGGSVSTLTIQRTQQEDSAVYLCASSLTGLNTEAFFGQGTRLTVV.

The chain carries TRBV5-4 and TRBJ2-5; the D gene is possibly TRBD2 (5 bases). CDR1 and CDR2 (germline): SGHNT, YYREEE (reference sequence). The CDR3 contains 13 residues. The V end was cut by 7 bases, the J end by 4 bases, with 14 bases between. The DNA of the CDR3 is TGTGCCAGCCAAACGGAGGCCGGAGAGACCCAGTACTTC. It is translated as CASQTEAGETQYF.

The rearrangement links TRBV6-6 to TRBJ1-3, with D possibly being TRBD1 (6 bases). Between the trimmed V and J ends, which lost 0 bases and 2 bases, there was a span of 11 bases. CDR3 length: 16 amino acids. CDR1 is MNHNY, CDR2 SVGAGI, per germline (reference sequence). In DNA form, the CDR3 reads TGTGCCAGCAGTTACTCGTCGGCAGGGGCTGGAAACACCATATATTTT. This sequence encodes CASSYSSAGAGNTIYF.

This clone turned up a few times. The chain uses TRBV5-6 and TRBJ1-4, with 12 positions matching TRBD1. V lost 3 bases to trimming and J lost 10 bases; unmatched junction nucleotides: 7. CDR1 and CDR2 from the germline V gene are SGHDT and YYEEEE. This CDR3 region has 15 residues. The CDR3 loop is CASSSGTGGVGKLFF. The CDR3 nucleotides are TGTGCCAGCAGCTCCGGGACAGGGGGCGTCGGAAAACTGTTTTTT.

The chain uses TRBV18 and TRBJ2-1; 11 bases align to TRBD1. The V segment lost 5 bases and the J segment 6 bases; nucleotides outside the gene matches: 6. The germline CDR1 and CDR2 sequences are KGHSH and LQKENI. This CDR3 region has 15 residues. CDR3 loop: CASSSGTGGFNEQFF. The CDR3 nucleotides read TGTGCCAGCTCATCCGGGACAGGGGGTTTCAATGAGCAGTTCTTC. The full variable domain, with the rest looked up from reference TRBV18 and TRBJ2-1, is NAGVMQNPRHLVRRRGQEARLRCSPMKGHSHVYWYRQLPEEGLKFMVYLQKENIIDESGMPKERFSAEFPKEGPSILRIQQVVRGDSAAYFCASSSGTGGFNEQFFGPGTRLTVL.

This chain connects TRBV27 to TRBJ1-5; 10 nucleotides match TRBD1. The V gene's germline CDR1 is MNHEY and CDR2 SMNVEV (reference sequence). The CDR3 loop spans 17 amino acids. Trimming cost V 6 bases and J 4 bases; bases outside gene matches: 12. The CDR3 reads CASSGTGAPGWNQPQHF. CDR3 in DNA: TGTGCCAGCAGCGGGACAGGGGCCCCAGGGTGGAATCAGCCCCAGCATTTT.

The gene calls are TRBV12-5 and TRBJ1-4; D gene ambiguous. CDR1 LGHNT and CDR2 FRNRAP come from the germline V gene. V was shortened by 2 bases and J by 8 bases, with 18 bases between the two germline ends. The CDR3 has 16 amino acids. This CDR3 is CASGLNPGLGQEKLFF. Here the CDR3 DNA reads TGTGCTAGTGGTTTGAACCCGGGGTTAGGTCAGGAAAAACTGTTTTTT.

The chain has TRBV3-1 (or the pseudogene TRBV3-2) and TRBJ2-3; unclear D gene. This CDR3 region has 17 residues. CDR1 is LGHDT and CDR2 is YNNKEL in the germline V gene (reference sequence). V gave up 2 bases and J gave up 10 bases, with 25 bases separating them. The CDR3 spells CASSQFFNLGFVAAQYF. CDR3 nucleotides: TGTGCCAGCAGCCAATTCTTTAACTTGGGATTTGTTGCGGCGCAGTATTTT.

The CDR3 protein is CASSHLGASGLYGYTF. The CDR3, as DNA: TGTGCCAGTAGCCATCTAGGTGCGTCCGGGCTCTATGGCTACACCTTC. This rearrangement joins TRBV19 to TRBJ1-2; D uncertain. Germline V gene lookup returns CDR1 LNHDA and CDR2 SQIVND (reference sequence). The CDR3 runs 16 residues. Deletions cut 6 bases from V and 4 bases from J, with 21 bases between.

This chain links TRBV28 with TRBJ1-6; possibly TRBD1 for D (6 bases). CDR3 size: 15 residues. V was trimmed by 2 bases and J by 5 bases, leaving 10 bases between them. Germline CDR1 is MDHEN and CDR2 is SYDVKM. CDR3 nucleotide sequence: TGTGCCAGCAGTTTACAGGACAGAGATAATTCACCCCTCCACTTT. The encoded protein is CASSLQDRDNSPLHF.

J is TRBJ1-1 and V is TRBV19; the match to TRBD1 covers 8 bases. The CDR3 loop spans 14 amino acids. The V gene end was trimmed by 5 bases and the J gene end by 5 bases; junction bases not matched to a gene: 7. CDR1 and CDR2 (germline): LNHDA, SQIVND (reference sequence). The CDR3 nucleotides are TGTGCCAGTAGTGTGACAGGGGTAGTAACTGAAGCTTTCTTT. This translates into CASSVTGVVTEAFF.

The chain couples TRBV28 to TRBJ1-1; 8 bases map to TRBD1. V was clipped by 6 bases and J by 4 bases; unmatched bases: 1. The germline CDR1 and CDR2 sequences are MDHEN and SYDVKM. The CDR3 has 12 residues. The CDR3 bases are TGTGCCAGCAGAACAGGGGGCACTGAAGCTTTCTTT. It codes for CASRTGGTEAFF.

The chain links TRBV10-2 to TRBJ1-2; 8 bases map to TRBD1. This CDR3 contains 17 residues. Germline-derived CDR1 and CDR2 are WSHSY and SAAADI. Trimming removed 10 bases from V and 3 bases from J; junction bases left unmatched: 19. CDR3: CATNPRGTGAEDYGYTF. CDR3 bases: TGCGCCACCAACCCAAGGGGGACAGGCGCCGAGGACTATGGCTACACCTTC.

This clone was observed once. This chain connects TRBV5-6 to TRBJ2-5; possible D gene TRBD2, 5 bases. The V end was cut by 2 bases, the J end by 3 bases, with 11 bases between. Looked up from germline, CDR1 is SGHDT and CDR2 is YYEEEE. CDR3 length: 14 residues. CDR3: CASSLAAAEETQYF. For the CDR3, the DNA is TGTGCCAGCAGCTTAGCGGCGGCGGAAGAGACCCAGTACTTC.

The rearrangement uses TRBV7-9 and TRBJ2-7; tentative D call: TRBD1 (6 bases). The germline V and J ends were trimmed by 1 base and 0 bases, with 22 bases remaining between them. The germline V gene has CDR1 SEHNR and CDR2 FQNEAQ (reference sequence). CDR3 length: 19 amino acids. The CDR3 bases are TGTGCCAGCAGCTTAGTGGATTTCAGGGGCTACAGGTACTCCTACGAGCAGTACTTC. This sequence encodes CASSLVDFRGYRYSYEQYF.

The chain joins TRBV28 to TRBJ2-7; 7 bases are a match to TRBD2. Germline V lookup: CDR1 MDHEN, CDR2 SYDVKM. The CDR3 has 12 amino acids. Germline trimming cut 5 bases from V and 4 bases from J; bases unmatched to any gene: 2. The CDR3 coding sequence is TGTGCCAGCAGTCCCGGGGGGTACGAGCAGTACTTC. Its protein is CASSPGGYEQYF. Combining the CDR3 with reference TRBV28 and TRBJ2-7 gives the whole variable domain DVKVTQSSRYLVKRTGEKVFLECVQDMDHENMFWYRQDPGLGLRLIYFSYDVKMKEKGDIPEGYSVSREKKERFSLILESASTNQTSMYLCASSPGGYEQYFGPGTRLTVT.

Only one count was recorded for this clone. The rearrangement links TRBV19 to TRBJ1-1, with D possibly being TRBD1 (5 bases). This CDR3 is built from 16 residues. Germline V lookup: CDR1 LNHDA, CDR2 SQIVND (reference sequence). Deletions cut 5 bases from V and 5 bases from J, with 21 bases between. CDR3: CASSETWLGKGTEAFF. The CDR3, as DNA: TGTGCCAGTAGTGAAACTTGGTTGGGGAAGGGGACTGAAGCTTTCTTT.

This chain connects TRBV5-6 to TRBJ2-3; 11 bases align to TRBD2. The CDR3 covers 18 residues. Germline CDR1 reads SGHDT; CDR2 reads YYEEEE. With V trimmed by 1 base and J by 1 base, 8 bases remained unmatched. The CDR3 spells CASSLWASGRTRTDTQYF. CDR3 bases: TGTGCCAGCAGCTTGTGGGCTAGCGGGAGGACACGCACAGATACGCAGTATTTT.

V and J are TRBV7-8 and TRBJ2-4; TRBD1 matches at 8 bases. The CDR3 is 16 amino acids. From germline, CDR1 is SGHVS and CDR2 FQNEAQ. Trimming at V came to 4 bases and at J to 5 bases, leaving 10 bases not matched to a gene. CDR3 bases: TGTGCCAGCAGCTCCCGGACAGGGAGTGGAGAAAACATTCAGTACTTC. Translating it yields CASSSRTGSGENIQYF.

This clone occurred a few times. The chain is built from TRBV6-1 and TRBJ1-5; no reliable D call. The CDR3 extends over 15 amino acids. CDR1 MNHNS and CDR2 SASEGT come from the germline V gene. Trimming took 2 bases from V and 0 from J, leaving 8 bases between them. In DNA, the CDR3 is TGTGCCAGCAGTGAATCTTTCGGTAGCAATCAGCCCCAGCATTTT. This encodes CASSESFGSNQPQHF.

The gene calls are TRBV7-9 and TRBJ2-7, with 8 positions matching TRBD1. This CDR3 has 15 residues. Germline values: CDR1 SEHNR, CDR2 FQNEAQ (reference sequence). Germline trimming cut 0 bases from V and 5 bases from J; bases unmatched to any gene: 6. The CDR3 region is CASSLARTGRNEQYF. The CDR3 DNA follows: TGTGCCAGCAGCTTAGCGAGGACAGGGCGGAACGAGCAGTACTTC.

The chain combines TRBV3-1 (or the pseudogene TRBV3-2) with TRBJ2-7, with D perhaps TRBD1 (5 bases). Per the germline V gene, CDR1 is LGHDT and CDR2 is YNNKEL (reference sequence). The CDR3 sequence is 13 residues long. V was pared by 3 bases and J by 5 bases, with 11 bases between. CDR3 coding DNA: TGTGCCAGCAGCCATTGGCAGGGCAACGAGCAGTACTTC. This gives the protein CASSHWQGNEQYF.